Listed here are 18 T cell receptor beta chains from one sample, sequenced in a study of blood T cell repertoires in COVID-19. Some clones are missing from TCRdb's copy, which holds only in-frame ones; the method was immunoSEQ multiplex PCR. The data show 90,000 to 110,000 clones, about four fifths seen once. The sample consisted of peripheral blood. Source of these receptors: a man of 80 years or more with acute or convalescent COVID-19.

This chain connects TRBV28 to TRBJ2-7, with TRBD1 matching 8 bases. V dropped 7 bases and J dropped 3; count of bases not matched to a gene: 17. The CDR3 has 17 residues. Germline lookup yields CDR1 MDHEN and CDR2 SYDVKM. CDR3 in amino acids: CASKRTGGNLRLYEQYF. CDR3 DNA: TGTGCCAGCAAGAGAACAGGGGGAAATTTACGTCTCTACGAGCAGTACTTC.

The chain has TRBV4-3 and TRBJ1-2; D is uncertain. The CDR3 extends over 13 amino acids. Trimming removed 1 base from V and 4 bases from J, with 7 bases in between. In germline, CDR1 is LGHNA, CDR2 YSLEER. Written as DNA, the CDR3 is TGCGCCAGCAGCCAAGTAATTTTCTATGGCTACACCTTC. Residues: CASSQVIFYGYTF.

With regard to this clone: Germline is not matched at one junction end, which may reflect a read error. The gene calls are TRBV28 and TRBJ2-7, with a possible D match to TRBD1 (6 bases). The CDR3 consists of 12 residues. CDR1 is MDHEN, CDR2 SYDVKM, per germline. The CDR3 region has the DNA TGTGCCAGCAGCCCTAGACAGGTAGTGGGGCATTTC. It yields the protein CASSPRQVVGHF.

The chain uses TRBV7-8 and TRBJ1-2; tentatively, D is TRBD1 (6 bases). This CDR3 contains 12 residues. The V gene lost 0 bases and the J gene lost 14 bases, with 13 bases spanning the gap. Germline V gives CDR1 SGHVS, CDR2 FQNEAQ. This chain's CDR3 is CASSLAWTDLTF. CDR3 in DNA: TGTGCCAGCAGCTTAGCGTGGACAGATCTTACCTTC.

CDR3 sequence: CASSQVGGFGEQFF. CDR3 in DNA: TGTGCCAGCAGCCAAGTTGGAGGGTTTGGTGAGCAGTTCTTC. J is TRBJ2-1 and V is TRBV3-1 (or the pseudogene TRBV3-2); a possible D gene is TRBD2 (6 bases). V gave up 1 base and J gave up 9 bases, with 13 bases separating them. From germline, CDR1 is LGHDT and CDR2 YNNKEL (reference sequence). The CDR3 covers 14 residues.

This sequence joins TRBV2 and TRBJ2-1; D ambiguous. CDR1 is SNHLY, CDR2 FYNNEI, per germline. The CDR3 contains 15 residues. V was shortened by 6 bases and J by 5 bases, with 17 bases between the two germline ends. DNA of the CDR3: TGTGCCAGCAGCCTGGAGTCTCCTCCGCACAATGAGCAGTTCTTC. As protein: CASSLESPPHNEQFF. Supplemented by reference TRBV2 and TRBJ2-1, the full variable domain reads EPEVTQTPSHQVTQMGQEVILRCVPISNHLYFYWYRQILGQKVEFLVSFYNNEISEKSEIFDDQFSVERPDGSNFTLKIRSTKLEDSAMYFCASSLESPPHNEQFFGPGTRLTVL.

The chain combines TRBV18 with TRBJ2-7, with 8 bases identical to TRBD2. CDR1 is KGHSH, CDR2 LQKENI, per germline. The V segment lost 0 bases and the J segment 4 bases; nucleotides outside the gene matches: 8. The CDR3 is 16 amino acids. The DNA of the CDR3 is TGTGCCAGCTCACCACCGATCAGCGGGAGACGGTACGAGCAGTACTTC. It translates to CASSPPISGRRYEQYF.

V and J are TRBV2 and TRBJ2-7; 9 bases fit TRBD1. Germline values: CDR1 SNHLY, CDR2 FYNNEI. V was pared by 6 bases and J by 3 bases, with 0 bases of the junction left unmatched. CDR3 length equals 12 residues. The CDR3 reads CASRDRGYEQYF. The CDR3 bases are TGTGCCAGCAGGGACAGGGGCTACGAGCAGTACTTC.

The chain couples TRBV5-1 to TRBJ2-3; 7 bases line up with TRBD1. Germline assignment: CDR1 SGHRS and CDR2 YFSETQ. Trimming at V came to 3 bases and at J to 2 bases, leaving 6 bases not matched to a gene. The CDR3 totals 15 residues. The DNA of the CDR3 is TGCGCCAGCAGCTCCGGGACAGTTGACACAGATACGCAGTATTTT. Translation: CASSSGTVDTDTQYF. The full variable domain, in which reference TRBV5-1 and TRBJ2-3 provide the parts outside the CDR3, is KAGVTQTPRYLIKTRGQQVTLSCSPISGHRSVSWYQQTPGQGLQFLFEYFSETQRNKGNFPGRFSGRQFSNSRSEMNVSTLELGDSALYLCASSSGTVDTDTQYFGPGTRLTVL.

This chain uses TRBV27 with TRBJ2-4; D is possibly TRBD2 (5 bases). CDR1 and CDR2 from the germline V gene are MNHEY and SMNVEV (reference sequence). V lost 5 bases and J lost 2, with 19 bases in between. This CDR3 region has 17 residues. Here the CDR3 reads CASSTYYISATKNIQYF. CDR3 nucleotide sequence: TGTGCCAGCAGTACCTATTATATTAGCGCGACCAAAAACATTCAGTACTTC.

This clone was seen more than once but under ten times. The chain recombines TRBV5-1 with TRBJ1-5, with no clear D. CDR3 length equals 15 residues. Trimming took 0 bases from V and 6 from J, leaving 13 bases between them. Germline V gene lookup returns CDR1 SGHRS and CDR2 YFSETQ. The CDR3 protein is CASSLGGVGGQPQHF. The CDR3 DNA is TGCGCCAGCAGCTTGGGTGGAGTCGGAGGTCAGCCCCAGCATTTT.

In this sample, this clone turned up once. The rearrangement links TRBV28 to TRBJ1-1, with D perhaps TRBD1 (5 bases). Germline V gene data show CDR1 as MDHEN and CDR2 as SYDVKM. There are 11 residues in the CDR3. Between the trimmed V and J ends, which lost 5 bases and 10 bases, there was a span of 11 bases. DNA for the CDR3: TGTGCCAGCAGTGAACAGGTTGGAGCTTTCTTT. Protein product: CASSEQVGAFF.

This CDR3 is CASSVRTTQETQYF. The CDR3 nucleotides are TGCGCCAGCAGCGTGAGGACAACTCAAGAGACCCAGTACTTC. The chain is built from TRBV5-1 and TRBJ2-5, with D possibly TRBD1 on 5 matching bases. Between the trimmed V and J ends, which lost 4 bases and 2 bases, there was a span of 12 bases. Germline V gene sequence: CDR1 SGHRS, CDR2 YFSETQ. The CDR3 extends over 14 amino acids.

The chain recombines TRBV4-1 with TRBJ1-4, with TRBD1 matching over 9 bases. Trimming at V came to 4 bases and at J to 8 bases, leaving 5 bases not matched to a gene. CDR3 length equals 14 residues. Germline-derived CDR1 and CDR2 are MGHRA and YSYEKL. The CDR3, as DNA: TGCGCCAGCAGCCTTTGGACAGGGGACGAAAAACTGTTTTTT. It yields the protein CASSLWTGDEKLFF.

The chain is built from TRBV6-6 and TRBJ2-7; TRBD2 aligns across 13 bases. Germline CDR1 and CDR2: MNHNY and SVGAGI (reference sequence). CDR3 length: 14 amino acids. The trim removed 4 bases at V and 6 bases at J, leaving 3 bases unmatched. CDR3 protein: CASSFTSGRGEQYF. In DNA, the CDR3 is TGTGCCAGCAGTTTTACTAGCGGGAGGGGCGAGCAGTACTTC.

The V and J genes are TRBV7-9 and TRBJ1-1; the match to TRBD1 covers 9 bases. J lost 4 bases, V lost 3 bases, and 3 bases had no gene match. CDR1 SEHNR and CDR2 FQNEAQ come from the germline V gene (reference sequence). The CDR3 covers 14 residues. The CDR3 DNA reads TGTGCCAGCAGCTTGACGACAGGGGGCACTGAAGCTTTCTTT. It codes for CASSLTTGGTEAFF.

The chain has TRBV14 and TRBJ2-1, with D unclear. In germline, CDR1 is SGHDN, CDR2 FVKESK. The CDR3 runs to 16 residues. The germline V and J ends were trimmed by 5 bases and 0 bases, with 14 bases remaining between them. The CDR3 loop is CASSSRLVSSYNEQFF. The CDR3 DNA is TGTGCCAGCAGCTCTAGACTCGTAAGCTCCTACAATGAGCAGTTCTTC.

This chain uses TRBV7-2 with TRBJ2-5; D may be TRBD1 (6 bases). The CDR3 covers 13 residues. V gave up 3 bases and J gave up 2 bases, with 7 bases separating them. The germline gives CDR1 SGHTA, CDR2 FQGNSA. This chain's CDR3 is CASSFTGQETQYF. For the CDR3, the DNA is TGTGCCAGCAGCTTCACAGGGCAAGAGACCCAGTACTTC.